The 20 T cell receptor beta chains below come from one sample, sequenced in a study of blood T cells in healthy people across ages. Together with a sample-barcoded 5' primer, a J-beta primer mix was included in a second PCR lasting roughly 6 to 12 cycles. TCRdb re-called the 5' RACE reads with MiXCR, one entry per CDR3 protein. In the table there are about 620,000 distinct CDR3 sequences, about 50% of which are singletons. Source material: blood. These receptors were obtained from an elderly woman in good health.

This clonotype was picked up many times. The chain joins TRBV20-1 to TRBJ1-6; weak D call: TRBD1 (6 bases). Trimming took off 2 bases at V and 6 bases at J, with 14 bases between the two ends. Germline-derived CDR1 and CDR2 are DFQATT and SNEGSKA (reference sequence). This CDR3 is 15 amino acids long. CDR3: CSARPGQSGNSPLHF. The CDR3 nucleotides read TGCAGTGCTAGACCGGGACAATCGGGTAATTCACCCCTCCACTTT.

This clonotype was detected only a few times. This rearrangement joins TRBV29-1 to TRBJ2-2, with 7 bases identical to TRBD1. V shed 7 bases and J 1 base; nucleotides not matched to a gene: 3. The CDR3 contains 13 residues. Germline values: CDR1 SQVTM, CDR2 ANQGSEA. The chain's CDR3 is CSARGQNTGELFF. As DNA, the CDR3 is TGCAGCGCTAGGGGGCAGAACACCGGGGAGCTGTTTTTT.

This sequence joins TRBV6-6 and TRBJ1-2, with 9 nucleotides matching TRBD1. Trimming took 6 bases from V and 0 from J; bases not matched to a gene: 5. Germline V gene lookup returns CDR1 MNHNY and CDR2 SVGAGI (reference sequence). The CDR3 extends over 15 amino acids. In DNA form, the CDR3 reads TGTGCCAGCAGCCGGGACAGGGCAACTAACTATGGCTACACCTTC. It specifies CASSRDRATNYGYTF.

For this clonotype: This may arise from a read error, as a much more abundant clone is one base away. The genes are TRBV9 and TRBJ2-1; possible D gene TRBD2, 6 bases. This CDR3 has 14 residues. The V end lost 0 bases, the J end lost 8 bases, and 12 bases lay between the germline ends. Germline CDR1 is SGDLS and CDR2 is YYNGEE. As DNA, the CDR3 is TGTGCCAGCAGCGTAGGGGGGGAATACGATGAGCAGTTCTTC. Its translation: CASSVGGEYDEQFF.

The chain has TRBV4-3 and TRBJ2-4; D call uncertain. Judging by the DNA end, TRBJ2-7 fits better; the J call may be wrong. The CDR3 sequence is 14 residues long. CDR1 and CDR2 (germline): LGHNA, YSLEER. The CDR3 loop reads CASSLLGNTYEQYF. For the CDR3, the DNA is TGCGCCAGCAGCCTCCTAGGCAACACCTACGAGCAGTACTTC.

This clonotype was counted at least ten times. The chain links TRBV18 to TRBJ2-1; D uncertain. CDR1 KGHSH and CDR2 LQKENI come from the germline V gene. The CDR3 consists of 13 residues. V was cut by 3 bases and J by 8 bases, with 11 bases left in between. The CDR3 nucleotides are TGTGCCAGCTCACCCTTCGTCTTGGATGAGCAGTTCTTC. As protein: CASSPFVLDEQFF.

In regard to this clonotype: A much larger clone differs from this one at a single base, so this may be a read error. This chain joins TRBV20-1 and TRBJ1-1, with 7 positions matching TRBD1. CDR1 DFQATT and CDR2 SNEGSKA come from the germline V gene (reference sequence). The V segment lost 4 bases and the J segment 3 bases; nucleotides outside the gene matches: 11. This CDR3 region has 15 residues. The CDR3 nucleotides read TGCAGTGCTAAAACCGGGACAGCCATGGACACTGAAGCTTTCTTT. This sequence encodes CSAKTGTAMDTEAFF.

This clonotype turned up a few times. V usage is TRBV27 and J usage is TRBJ1-1; no clear D. CDR3 length equals 14 residues. Germline V CDR1 and CDR2: MNHEY, SMNVEV (reference sequence). Trimming took 1 base from V and 4 from J, leaving 10 bases between them. CDR3 residues: CASSLLGQTTEAFF. CDR3 bases: TGTGCCAGCAGTTTATTAGGCCAGACCACTGAAGCTTTCTTT.

The rearrangement uses TRBV30 and TRBJ2-3; D gene ambiguous. Germline CDR1 and CDR2: GTSNPN and SVGIG (reference sequence). The CDR3 length is 13 residues. V dropped 0 bases and J dropped 0 bases, with 4 bases sitting between them. The DNA of the CDR3 is TGTGCCTGGAGTGTAAGGAGCACAGATACGCAGTATTTT. This sequence encodes CAWSVRSTDTQYF. The whole variable domain, filled in from reference TRBV30 and TRBJ2-3, reads SQTIHQWPATLVQPVGSPLSLECTVEGTSNPNLYWYRQAAGRGLQLLFYSVGIGQISSEVPQNLSASRPQDRQFILSSKKLLLSDSGFYLCAWSVRSTDTQYFGPGTRLTVL.

This clonotype occurred a few times. The chain combines TRBV12-3 or TRBV12-4 with TRBJ1-2, with 7 nucleotides matching TRBD1. The length of the CDR3 is 13 residues. With V trimmed by 2 bases and J by 4 bases, 1 base remained unmatched. In DNA, the CDR3 is TGTGCCAGCAGTTTACAGGGGGTCTATGGCTACACCTTC. Translated: CASSLQGVYGYTF.

The table lists this clonotype with many counts. The rearrangement links TRBV18 to TRBJ2-1, with D perhaps matching TRBD2 (5 bases). CDR1 KGHSH and CDR2 LQKENI come from the germline V gene. Trimming stripped 0 bases from V and 5 bases from J, with 14 bases between. CDR3 length: 16 amino acids. The CDR3 is CASSPPSGKLHNEQFF. The CDR3 region has the DNA TGTGCCAGCTCACCACCGTCCGGGAAATTGCACAATGAGCAGTTCTTC.

This chain joins TRBV2 and TRBJ2-1; D unclear. The DNA matches TRBJ2-7 better at its end, which makes the J call doubtful. Germline CDR1 is SNHLY and CDR2 is FYNNEI. The CDR3 is 14 amino acids. The CDR3 sequence: CASIVGRSYNEQYF. The CDR3 DNA reads TGTGCCAGCATCGTAGGCCGATCCTACAATGAGCAGTACTTC.

The rearrangement joins TRBV19 to TRBJ1-6; possibly TRBD1 for D (5 bases). This CDR3 comprises 14 residues. Deletions cut 3 bases from V and 6 bases from J, with 9 bases between. Germline CDR1 reads LNHDA; CDR2 reads SQIVND (reference sequence). The DNA for the CDR3 is TGTGCCAGTAGTATTAGGGGAGTTAATTCACCCCTCCACTTT. This gives the protein CASSIRGVNSPLHF.

In this sample, this clonotype turned up many times. This sequence joins TRBV27 and TRBJ2-7, with 13 bases matching TRBD2. The CDR3 contains 15 residues. CDR1 and CDR2 from the germline V gene are MNHEY and SMNVEV (reference sequence). V trimming: 6 bases; J trimming: 6 bases; junction bases outside the gene matches: 8. The CDR3 DNA reads as TGTGCCAGCAGCCCCCGGACTAGCGGGAGCTCCGAGCAGTACTTC. Its protein is CASSPRTSGSSEQYF.

The rearrangement uses TRBV2 and TRBJ2-5; D remains ambiguous. Trimming took 7 bases from V and 4 from J, leaving 16 bases between them. Germline V gene sequence: CDR1 SNHLY, CDR2 FYNNEI. CDR3 length: 14 amino acids. CDR3 residues: CASTLKGPRETQYF. The DNA for the CDR3 is TGTGCCAGCACCCTCAAGGGCCCCCGAGAGACCCAGTACTTC. The whole variable domain, filled in from reference TRBV2 and TRBJ2-5, reads EPEVTQTPSHQVTQMGQEVILRCVPISNHLYFYWYRQILGQKVEFLVSFYNNEISEKSEIFDDQFSVERPDGSNFTLKIRSTKLEDSAMYFCASTLKGPRETQYFGPGTRLLVL.

In its sample, this clonotype was seen a few times. A clone one base away is much larger, so this may be a read error. The chain couples TRBV20-1 to TRBJ2-7; 7 bases match TRBD2. V gave up 2 bases and J gave up 7 bases; unmatched junction bases: 11. Germline CDR1 and CDR2: DFQATT and SNEGSKA (reference sequence). The CDR3 length is 14 residues. The CDR3 region has the DNA TGCAGTGCTAGACCGGGCGGGGACTACAATGAGCAGTACTTC. It is translated as CSARPGGDYNEQYF.

Many counts were recorded for this clonotype. CDR3 loop: CASSHSRDSLYEQYF. CDR3 nucleotide sequence: TGTGCCAGCAGCCACTCAAGGGACAGCCTCTACGAGCAGTACTTC. This chain links TRBV12-3 or TRBV12-4 with TRBJ2-7, with TRBD1 identical over 7 bases. V lost 6 bases, J lost 3 bases, and 11 bases stayed unmatched. CDR3 length: 15 amino acids.

A few counts support this clonotype. A read error may be the cause here, since a much bigger clone is one base away. The chain couples TRBV7-9 to TRBJ2-4, with 10 bases identical to TRBD2. V lost 4 bases, J lost 5 bases, and 5 bases stayed unmatched. The germline gives CDR1 SEHNR, CDR2 FQNEAQ (reference sequence). CDR3 length: 15 amino acids. CDR3 region: CASSCGLAVQNIQYF. The CDR3, as DNA: TGTGCCAGCAGCTGTGGACTAGCGGTACAAAACATTCAGTACTTC.

The chain combines TRBV3-1 with TRBJ2-1; 7 bases are shared with TRBD2. Germline V gives CDR1 LGHDT, CDR2 YNNKEL (reference sequence). The CDR3 runs 14 residues. The V segment lost 2 bases and the J segment 7 bases; nucleotides outside the gene matches: 5. The CDR3: CASSQRFGGNEQFF. The CDR3 DNA reads TGTGCCAGCAGCCAACGCTTCGGGGGGAATGAGCAGTTCTTC.

The V and J genes are TRBV5-4 and TRBJ1-2; TRBD1 might be the D (6 bases). Germline V gives CDR1 SGHNT, CDR2 YYREEE (reference sequence). V was shortened by 0 bases and J by 4 bases, with 13 bases between the two germline ends. The CDR3 has 15 amino acids. CDR3 nucleotides: TGTGCCAGCAGCTTGGACAGGGTGTCATTCTATGGCTACACCTTC. Its translation: CASSLDRVSFYGYTF. The whole variable domain, filled in from reference TRBV5-4 and TRBJ1-2, reads ETGVTQSPTHLIKTRGQQVTLRCSSQSGHNTVSWYQQALGQGPQFIFQYYREEENGRGNFPPRFSGLQFPNYSSELNVNALELDDSALYLCASSLDRVSFYGYTFGSGTRLTVV.